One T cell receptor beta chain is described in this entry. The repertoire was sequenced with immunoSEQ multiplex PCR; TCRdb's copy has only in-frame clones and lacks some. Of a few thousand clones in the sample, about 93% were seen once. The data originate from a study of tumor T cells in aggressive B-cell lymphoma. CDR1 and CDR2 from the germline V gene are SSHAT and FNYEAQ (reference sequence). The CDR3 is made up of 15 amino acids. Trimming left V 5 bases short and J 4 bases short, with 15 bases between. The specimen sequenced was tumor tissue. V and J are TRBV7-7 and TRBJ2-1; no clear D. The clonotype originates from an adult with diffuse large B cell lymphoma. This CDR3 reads CASSPEYSVYNEQFF. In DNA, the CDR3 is TGTGCCAGCAGCCCCGAATACTCCGTGTACAATGAGCAGTTCTTC.